The 8 T cell receptor beta chains listed next were all sequenced from one sample in a study of T cell clonotyping in hematopoietic cell transplantation. Time point indicated: recipient sample about 28 days before transplant, after cytoreduction. The method was immunoSEQ multiplex PCR; TCRdb's version includes in-frame clones alone and lacks a portion of them. The profile covers approximately 28,000 clones, with approximately 82% appearing a single time and more than 20% taken by the ten largest. This specimen consisted of peripheral blood mononuclear cells, obtained before stem cell transplant. The origin of the receptors is an older woman with acute myeloid leukemia. Some clones in this sample may be carry-over from other donors' samples.

This chain uses TRBV10-3 with TRBJ2-7; 11 bases line up with TRBD2. V was clipped by 10 bases and J by 3 bases; unmatched bases: 5. The CDR3 extends over 13 amino acids. Germline CDR1 reads ENHRY; CDR2 reads SYGVKD. CDR3 in DNA: TGTGCCACTTTAACTAGCGGGGGCTACGAGCAGTACTTC. Translating it yields CATLTSGGYEQYF.

The gene calls are TRBV6-6 and TRBJ2-7, with unresolved D. Trimming cost V 7 bases and J 6 bases, with 19 bases left between them. CDR3 length equals 14 residues. From germline, CDR1 is MNHNY and CDR2 SVGAGI (reference sequence). This CDR3 is CASTTSSGPSEQYF. DNA for the CDR3: TGTGCCAGCACCACTTCATCCGGCCCCTCCGAGCAGTACTTC.

In its sample, this clone was seen a few times. The V and J genes are TRBV21-1 and TRBJ1-3. TRBV21-1 counts as a pseudogene. The CDR3 length is 11 residues. CDR3 sequence (DNA): TGTGCCAGCAGCAAAAGAAACACCATATATTTT. This sequence encodes CASSKRNTIYF.

This CDR3 reads CASSAGLAGFVGETQYF. The CDR3 DNA follows: TGTGCCAGCAGCGCCGGACTAGCGGGATTTGTGGGGGAGACCCAGTACTTC. This chain connects TRBV7-9 to TRBJ2-5; 12 bases line up with TRBD2. The trim removed 5 bases at V and 5 bases at J, leaving 12 bases unmatched. The germline V gene has CDR1 SEHNR and CDR2 FQNEAQ (reference sequence). This CDR3 contains 17 residues.

The V and J genes are TRBV11-3 and TRBJ2-1, with a possible D match to TRBD2 (7 bases). The CDR3 is 16 residues long. CDR1 SGHNT and CDR2 YENEEA come from the germline V gene. V was cut by 5 bases and J by 4 bases, with 18 bases left in between. Here the CDR3 reads CASSGGGRSPYNEQFF. The DNA of the CDR3 is TGTGCCAGCAGCGGGGGGGGCAGGAGCCCTTACAATGAGCAGTTCTTC.

Relative to its sample, this clone is medium-sized. The chain combines TRBV9 with TRBJ1-1, with 7 bases matching TRBD1. Germline V gives CDR1 SGDLS, CDR2 YYNGEE. The CDR3 extends over 15 amino acids. Germline trimming cut 0 bases from V and 1 base from J; bases unmatched to any gene: 3. The CDR3 coding sequence is TGTGCCAGCAGCGTAGAGGGGGCGGAGAACACTGAAGCTTTCTTT. Its translation: CASSVEGAENTEAFF.

The DNA of the CDR3 is TGTGCCAGCAGCCCGGGGTGGGGGAATTCACCCCTCCACTTT. Encoded protein: CASSPGWGNSPLHF. The genes are TRBV7-6 and TRBJ1-6; D may be TRBD1 (5 bases). The V and J ends lost 5 bases and 7 bases respectively, with 12 bases between them. The V gene's germline CDR1 is SGHVS and CDR2 FNYEAQ. The CDR3 has 14 residues.

CDR3 sequence reads: CASSQELGLAGRGGTDTQYF. The CDR3 DNA sequence: TGCGCCAGCAGCCAAGAGTTGGGACTAGCGGGGAGAGGTGGCACAGATACGCAGTATTTT. V usage is TRBV4-3 and J usage is TRBJ2-3, with 13 nucleotides matching TRBD2. CDR3 length: 20 residues. V gave up 0 bases and J gave up 1 base; unmatched junction bases: 10. Germline assignment: CDR1 LGHNA and CDR2 YSLEER.